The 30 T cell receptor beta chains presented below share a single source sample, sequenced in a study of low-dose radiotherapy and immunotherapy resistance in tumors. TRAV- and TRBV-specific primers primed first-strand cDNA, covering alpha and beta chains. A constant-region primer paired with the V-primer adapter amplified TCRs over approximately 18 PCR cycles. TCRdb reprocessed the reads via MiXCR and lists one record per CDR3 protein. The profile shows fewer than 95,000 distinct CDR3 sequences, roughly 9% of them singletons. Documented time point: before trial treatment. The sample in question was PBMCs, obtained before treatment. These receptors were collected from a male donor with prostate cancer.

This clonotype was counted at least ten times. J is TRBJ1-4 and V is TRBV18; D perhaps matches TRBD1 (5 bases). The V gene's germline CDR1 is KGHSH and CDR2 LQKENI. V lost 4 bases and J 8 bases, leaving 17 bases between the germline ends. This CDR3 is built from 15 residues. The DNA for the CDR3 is TGTGCCAGCTCACTTATCGGGCAGGGCAGCGAAAAACTGTTTTTT. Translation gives CASSLIGQGSEKLFF. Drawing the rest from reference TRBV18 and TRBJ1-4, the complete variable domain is NAGVMQNPRHLVRRRGQEARLRCSPMKGHSHVYWYRQLPEEGLKFMVYLQKENIIDESGMPKERFSAEFPKEGPSILRIQQVVRGDSAAYFCASSLIGQGSEKLFFGSGTQLSVL.

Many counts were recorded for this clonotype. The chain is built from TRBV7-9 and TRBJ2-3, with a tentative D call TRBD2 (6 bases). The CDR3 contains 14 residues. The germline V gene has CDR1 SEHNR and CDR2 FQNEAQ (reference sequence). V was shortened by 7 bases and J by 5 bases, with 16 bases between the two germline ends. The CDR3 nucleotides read TGTGCCAGCACGGGAGCTCGGGTGGGAGATACGCAGTATTTT. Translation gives CASTGARVGDTQYF.

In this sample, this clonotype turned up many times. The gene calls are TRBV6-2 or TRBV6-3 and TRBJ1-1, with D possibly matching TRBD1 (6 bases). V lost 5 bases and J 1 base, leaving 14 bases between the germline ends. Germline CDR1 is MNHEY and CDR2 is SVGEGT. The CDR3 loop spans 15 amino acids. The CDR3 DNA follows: TGTGCCAGCAGTCTTCGACAGGACACGAACACTGAAGCTTTCTTT. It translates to CASSLRQDTNTEAFF.

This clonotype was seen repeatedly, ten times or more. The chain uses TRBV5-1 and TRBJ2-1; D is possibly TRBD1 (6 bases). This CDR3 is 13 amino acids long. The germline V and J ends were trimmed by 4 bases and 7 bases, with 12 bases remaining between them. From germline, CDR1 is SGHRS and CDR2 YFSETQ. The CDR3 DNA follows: TGCGCCAGCAGCACCCCAACAGGGAATGAGCAGTTCTTC. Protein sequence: CASSTPTGNEQFF.

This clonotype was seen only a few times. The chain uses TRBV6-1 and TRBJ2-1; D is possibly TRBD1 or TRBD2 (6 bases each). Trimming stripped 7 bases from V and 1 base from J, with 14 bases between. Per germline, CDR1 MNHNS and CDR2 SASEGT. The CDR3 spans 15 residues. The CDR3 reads CASKNGGGSYNEQFF. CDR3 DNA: TGTGCCAGCAAAAACGGAGGGGGATCCTACAATGAGCAGTTCTTC.

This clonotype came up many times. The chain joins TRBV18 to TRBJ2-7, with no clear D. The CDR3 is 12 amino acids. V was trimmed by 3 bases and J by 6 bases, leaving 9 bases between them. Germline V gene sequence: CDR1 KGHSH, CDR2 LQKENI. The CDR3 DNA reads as TGTGCCAGCTCACCCGCAATCGGCGAGCAGTACTTC. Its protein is CASSPAIGEQYF.

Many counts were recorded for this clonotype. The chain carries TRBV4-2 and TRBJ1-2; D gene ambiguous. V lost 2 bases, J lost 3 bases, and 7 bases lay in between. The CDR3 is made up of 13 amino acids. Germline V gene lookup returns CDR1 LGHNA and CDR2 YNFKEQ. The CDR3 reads CASSQTDYYGYTF. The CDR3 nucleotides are TGTGCCAGCAGCCAAACAGACTACTATGGCTACACCTTC.

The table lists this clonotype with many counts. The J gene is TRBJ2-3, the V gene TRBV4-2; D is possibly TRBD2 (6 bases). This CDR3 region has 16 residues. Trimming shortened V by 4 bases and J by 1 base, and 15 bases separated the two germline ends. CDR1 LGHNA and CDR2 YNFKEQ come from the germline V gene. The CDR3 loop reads CASSPLGASGTDTQYF. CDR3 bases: TGTGCCAGCAGCCCCCTTGGAGCTAGCGGCACAGATACGCAGTATTTT.

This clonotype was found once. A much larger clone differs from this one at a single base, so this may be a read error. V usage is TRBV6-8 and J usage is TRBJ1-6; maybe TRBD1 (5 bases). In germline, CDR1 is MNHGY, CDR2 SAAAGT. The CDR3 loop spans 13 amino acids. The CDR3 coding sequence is TGTGCCAGCAGTTCCCTACAGGATTCATCCCTCCACTTT. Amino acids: CASSSLQDSSLHF.

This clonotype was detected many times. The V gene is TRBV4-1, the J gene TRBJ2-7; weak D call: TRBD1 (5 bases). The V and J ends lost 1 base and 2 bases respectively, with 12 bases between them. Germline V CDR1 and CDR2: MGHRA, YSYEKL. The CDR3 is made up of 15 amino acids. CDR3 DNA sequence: TGCGCCAGCAGCCAAGGGACACAGGTACCCTACGAGCAGTACTTC. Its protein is CASSQGTQVPYEQYF.

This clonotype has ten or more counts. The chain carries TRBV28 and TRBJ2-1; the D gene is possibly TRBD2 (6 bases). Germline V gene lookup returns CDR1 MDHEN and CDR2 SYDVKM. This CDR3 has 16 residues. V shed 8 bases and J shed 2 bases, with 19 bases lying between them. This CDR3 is CASYPNRDSTYNEQFF. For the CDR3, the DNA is TGTGCCAGCTATCCCAACCGGGACTCGACCTACAATGAGCAGTTCTTC.

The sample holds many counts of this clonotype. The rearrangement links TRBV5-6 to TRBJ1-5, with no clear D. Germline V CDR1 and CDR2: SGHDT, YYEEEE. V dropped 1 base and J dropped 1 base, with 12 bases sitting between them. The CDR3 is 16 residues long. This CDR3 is CASSLRAARSNQPQHF. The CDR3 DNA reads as TGTGCCAGCAGCTTGAGGGCAGCTAGGAGCAATCAGCCCCAGCATTTT.

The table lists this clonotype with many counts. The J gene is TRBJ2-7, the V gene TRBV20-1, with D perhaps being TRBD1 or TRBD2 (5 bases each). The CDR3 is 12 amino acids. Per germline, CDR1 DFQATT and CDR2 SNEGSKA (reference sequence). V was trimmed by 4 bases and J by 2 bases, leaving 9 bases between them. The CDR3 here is CSATGAAYEQYF. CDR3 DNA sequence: TGCAGTGCTACCGGGGCGGCCTACGAGCAGTACTTC.

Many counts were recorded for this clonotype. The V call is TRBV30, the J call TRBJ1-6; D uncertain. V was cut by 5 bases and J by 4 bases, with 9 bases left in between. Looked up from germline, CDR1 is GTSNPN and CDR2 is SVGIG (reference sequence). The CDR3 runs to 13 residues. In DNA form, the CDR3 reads TGTGCCTGGGAAAGGGATTATAATTCACCCCTCCACTTT. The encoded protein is CAWERDYNSPLHF. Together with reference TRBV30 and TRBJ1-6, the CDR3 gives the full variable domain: SQTIHQWPATLVQPVGSPLSLECTVEGTSNPNLYWYRQAAGRGLQLLFYSVGIGQISSEVPQNLSASRPQDRQFILSSKKLLLSDSGFYLCAWERDYNSPLHFGNGTRLTVT.

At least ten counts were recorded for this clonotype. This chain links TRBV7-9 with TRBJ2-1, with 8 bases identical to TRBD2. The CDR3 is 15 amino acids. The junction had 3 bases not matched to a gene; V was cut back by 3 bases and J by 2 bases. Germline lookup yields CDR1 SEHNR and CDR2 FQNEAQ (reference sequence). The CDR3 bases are TGTGCCAGCAGCTTTGCGGGAGGAACCTACAATGAGCAGTTCTTC. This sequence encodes CASSFAGGTYNEQFF. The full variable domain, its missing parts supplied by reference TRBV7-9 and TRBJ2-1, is DTGVSQNPRHKITKRGQNVTFRCDPISEHNRLYWYRQTLGQGPEFLTYFQNEAQLEKSRLLSDRFSAERPKGSFSTLEIQRTEQGDSAMYLCASSFAGGTYNEQFFGPGTRLTVL.

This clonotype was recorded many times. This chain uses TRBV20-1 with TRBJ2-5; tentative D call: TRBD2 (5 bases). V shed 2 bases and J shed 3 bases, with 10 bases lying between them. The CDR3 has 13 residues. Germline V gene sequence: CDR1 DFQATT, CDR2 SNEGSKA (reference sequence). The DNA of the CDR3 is TGCAGTGCTAGAAAGGACTTTGAAGAGACCCAGTACTTC. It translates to CSARKDFEETQYF.

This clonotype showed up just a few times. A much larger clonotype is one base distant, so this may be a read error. CDR3 in amino acids: CVSSSNSGRPNEQFF. In DNA form, the CDR3 reads TGTGTCAGCAGCTCGAATAGCGGGAGGCCCAATGAGCAGTTCTTC. The chain couples TRBV12-3 or TRBV12-4 to TRBJ2-1; 10 bases line up with TRBD2. The CDR3 is 15 amino acids.

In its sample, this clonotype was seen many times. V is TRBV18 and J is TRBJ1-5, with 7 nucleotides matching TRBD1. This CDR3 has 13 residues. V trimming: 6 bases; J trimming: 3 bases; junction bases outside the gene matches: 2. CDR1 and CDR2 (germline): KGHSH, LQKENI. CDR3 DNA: TGTGCCAGCTCGGGGACAGACAATCAGCCCCAGCATTTT. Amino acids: CASSGTDNQPQHF.

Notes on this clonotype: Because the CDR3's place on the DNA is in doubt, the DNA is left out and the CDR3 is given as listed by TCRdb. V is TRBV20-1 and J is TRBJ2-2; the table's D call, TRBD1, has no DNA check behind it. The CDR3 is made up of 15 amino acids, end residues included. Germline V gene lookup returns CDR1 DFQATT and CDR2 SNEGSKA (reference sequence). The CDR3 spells CSAVTGGSTGELFFF.

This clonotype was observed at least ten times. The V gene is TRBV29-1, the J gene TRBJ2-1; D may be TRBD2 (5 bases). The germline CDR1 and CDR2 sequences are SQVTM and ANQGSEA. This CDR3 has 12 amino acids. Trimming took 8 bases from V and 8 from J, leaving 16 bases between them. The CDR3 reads CSILRTADEQFF. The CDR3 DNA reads TGCAGCATACTCCGGACTGCCGATGAGCAGTTCTTC.

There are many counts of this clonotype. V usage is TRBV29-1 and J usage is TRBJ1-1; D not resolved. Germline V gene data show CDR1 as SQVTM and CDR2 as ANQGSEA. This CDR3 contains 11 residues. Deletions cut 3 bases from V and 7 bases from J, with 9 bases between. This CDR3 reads CSVDPVDEAFF. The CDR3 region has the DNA TGCAGCGTTGATCCCGTCGATGAAGCTTTCTTT.

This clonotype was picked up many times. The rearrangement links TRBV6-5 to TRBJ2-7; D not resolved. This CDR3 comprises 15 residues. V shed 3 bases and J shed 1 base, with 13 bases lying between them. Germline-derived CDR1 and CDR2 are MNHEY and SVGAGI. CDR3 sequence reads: CASSYRFRRSYEQYF. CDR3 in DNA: TGTGCCAGCAGTTATCGGTTCAGGCGATCCTACGAGCAGTACTTC.

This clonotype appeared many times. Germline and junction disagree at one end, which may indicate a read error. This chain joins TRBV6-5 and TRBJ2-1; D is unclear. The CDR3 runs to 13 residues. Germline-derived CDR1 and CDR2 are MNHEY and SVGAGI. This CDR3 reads CASKQGPYTEQFF. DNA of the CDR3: TGTGCCAGCAAACAAGGGCCCTACACTGAGCAGTTCTTC.

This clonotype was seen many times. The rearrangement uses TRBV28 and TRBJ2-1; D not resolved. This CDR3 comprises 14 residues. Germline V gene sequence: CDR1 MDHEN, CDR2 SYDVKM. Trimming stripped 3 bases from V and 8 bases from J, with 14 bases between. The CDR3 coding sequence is TGTGCCAGCAGTTTGGGGTTGCGCAGCGATGAGCAGTTCTTC. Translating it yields CASSLGLRSDEQFF.

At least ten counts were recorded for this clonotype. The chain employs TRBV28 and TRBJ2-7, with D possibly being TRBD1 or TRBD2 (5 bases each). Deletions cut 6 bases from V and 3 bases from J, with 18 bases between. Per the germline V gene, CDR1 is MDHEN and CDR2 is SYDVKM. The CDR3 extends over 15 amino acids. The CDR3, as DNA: TGTGCCAGCAGGGGGGAGAGGAGCGCCTTCTACGAGCAGTACTTC. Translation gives CASRGERSAFYEQYF.

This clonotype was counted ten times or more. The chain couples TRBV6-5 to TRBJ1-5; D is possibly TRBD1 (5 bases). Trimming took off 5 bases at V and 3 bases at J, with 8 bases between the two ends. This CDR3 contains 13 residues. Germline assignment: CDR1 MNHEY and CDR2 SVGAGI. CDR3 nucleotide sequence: TGTGCCAGCAGTCGACAGCCCAATCAGCCCCAGCATTTT. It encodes CASSRQPNQPQHF.

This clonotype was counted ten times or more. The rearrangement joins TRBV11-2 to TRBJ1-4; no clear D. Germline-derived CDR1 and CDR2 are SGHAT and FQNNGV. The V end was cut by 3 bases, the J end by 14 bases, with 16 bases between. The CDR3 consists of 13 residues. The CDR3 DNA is TGTGCCAGCAGCTTTGGCAGCAGCGAAGGGCTGTTTTTT. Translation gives CASSFGSSEGLFF.

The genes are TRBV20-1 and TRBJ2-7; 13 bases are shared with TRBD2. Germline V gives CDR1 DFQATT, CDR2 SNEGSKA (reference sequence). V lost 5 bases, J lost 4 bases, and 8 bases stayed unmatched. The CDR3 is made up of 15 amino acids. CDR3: CSAPGLAGARYEQYF. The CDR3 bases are TGCAGTGCTCCAGGACTAGCGGGAGCCAGATACGAGCAGTACTTC.

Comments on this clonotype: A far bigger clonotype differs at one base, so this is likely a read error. CDR3 DNA sequence: TGTGCCAGCAGCCTAGGGGCACCTAACGAGCAGTACTTC. Residues: CASSLGAPNEQYF. This chain uses TRBV5-6 with TRBJ2-7; D is perhaps TRBD1 (5 bases). Deletions cut 4 bases from V and 5 bases from J, with 13 bases between. This CDR3 has 13 residues. The V gene's germline CDR1 is SGHDT and CDR2 YYEEEE.

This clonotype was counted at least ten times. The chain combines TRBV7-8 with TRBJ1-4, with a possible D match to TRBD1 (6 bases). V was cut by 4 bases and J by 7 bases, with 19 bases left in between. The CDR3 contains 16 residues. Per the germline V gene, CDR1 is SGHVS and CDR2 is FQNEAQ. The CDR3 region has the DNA TGTGCCAGCAGCTCCCCGGCTGGGGGGCGCGGTGAAAAACTGTTTTTT. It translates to CASSSPAGGRGEKLFF.